Shown below are 21 T cell receptor beta chains from a single sample sequenced in a study of blood T cell repertoires in COVID-19. Clones were sequenced by immunoSEQ multiplex PCR, and TCRdb holds only the in-frame ones, with some missing. The sample carries 150,000 or so clones, around 82% recorded once. Specimen: peripheral blood. These receptor sequences come from a man aged 55 to 69 with COVID-19, enrolled during active disease.

This rearrangement joins TRBV5-5 to TRBJ1-5; unclear D gene. This CDR3 comprises 15 residues. CDR1 is SGHKS and CDR2 is YYEKEE in the germline V gene (reference sequence). Trimming shortened V by 4 bases and J by 9 bases, and 20 bases separated the two germline ends. The DNA for the CDR3 is TGTGCCAGCAGCCCTAGATTAGCGCTAAAGGGGCCCCAGCATTTT. It specifies CASSPRLALKGPQHF.

The table lists this clone with a count of one. Other DNA sequences in the same sample also yield this CDR3. V usage is TRBV19 and J usage is TRBJ2-6; no clear D. This CDR3 contains 14 residues. Trimming pared 3 bases from V and 0 bases from J, leaving 3 bases between. The germline CDR1 and CDR2 sequences are LNHDA and SQIVND (reference sequence). In DNA, the CDR3 is TGTGCCAGTAGTATTATCTCTGGGGCCAACGTCCTGACTTTC. Amino acids: CASSIISGANVLTF.

The rearrangement links TRBV5-8 to TRBJ1-5; D not resolved. This CDR3 is 14 amino acids long. CDR1 and CDR2 from the germline V gene are SGHTS and YDEGEE. V lost 4 bases and J 7 bases, leaving 15 bases between the germline ends. The CDR3, as DNA: TGTGCCAGCAGCGTGGCACTCCCGGGGCAGCCCCAGCATTTT. This translates into CASSVALPGQPQHF.

The chain combines TRBV19 with TRBJ2-7, with 7 bases matching TRBD2. Losses at the gene ends were 0 bases for V and 0 bases for J; bases not matched to a gene: 2. Germline CDR1 reads LNHDA; CDR2 reads SQIVND (reference sequence). This CDR3 is built from 15 residues. This chain's CDR3 is CASSIEGGSSYEQYF. Here the CDR3 DNA reads TGTGCCAGTAGTATAGAGGGCGGGAGCTCCTACGAGCAGTACTTC.

The rearrangement uses TRBV19 and TRBJ1-2, with 7 bases matching TRBD1. J gave up 1 base and V 6 bases, and 8 bases lay outside the gene matches. CDR1 is LNHDA and CDR2 is SQIVND in the germline V gene (reference sequence). This CDR3 region has 15 residues. The CDR3 protein is CASRSLGQINYGYTF. CDR3 nucleotides: TGTGCCAGTAGGTCTTTGGGACAGATTAACTATGGCTACACCTTC.

The V gene is TRBV5-6, the J gene TRBJ1-2; the D is unclear. V lost 0 bases and J lost 6, with 6 bases in between. The CDR3 is 12 amino acids. Germline V gene lookup returns CDR1 SGHDT and CDR2 YYEEEE. The CDR3 here is CASSLGPDGYTF. CDR3 nucleotides: TGTGCCAGCAGCTTGGGCCCAGATGGCTACACCTTC.

The CDR3 DNA reads TGTGCCAGTAGTCCCTCCGGGGACATTCAGTACTTC. It encodes CASSPSGDIQYF. The V gene is TRBV19, the J gene TRBJ2-4; a weak D match, TRBD2 (5 bases). V was clipped by 5 bases and J by 8 bases, with 10 bases between them. CDR1 is LNHDA, CDR2 SQIVND, per germline (reference sequence). The CDR3 runs 12 residues.

The rearrangement links TRBV6-2 or TRBV6-3 to TRBJ2-1; TRBD2 is a possible D gene (5 bases). Germline loops: CDR1 MNHEY, CDR2 SVGEGT. Between the trimmed V and J ends, which lost 7 bases and 0 bases, there was a span of 13 bases. The CDR3 sequence is 15 residues long. DNA of the CDR3: TGTGCCAGCACCCCTAGCCAATTCTCCTACAATGAGCAGTTCTTC. As protein: CASTPSQFSYNEQFF.

This chain joins TRBV5-6 and TRBJ2-1; 11 bases agree with TRBD2. Per the germline V gene, CDR1 is SGHDT and CDR2 is YYEEEE. The V gene end was trimmed by 2 bases and the J gene end by 8 bases; junction bases not matched to a gene: 6. The CDR3 consists of 15 residues. This CDR3 is CASSFETSGIYEQFF. The CDR3 region has the DNA TGTGCCAGCAGCTTTGAGACTAGCGGGATCTATGAGCAGTTCTTC.

The J gene is TRBJ1-6, the V gene TRBV9, with D possibly being TRBD1 (5 bases). V was trimmed by 5 bases and J by 5 bases, leaving 11 bases between them. Germline CDR1 SGDLS, CDR2 YYNGEE. This CDR3 has 14 residues. DNA for the CDR3: TGTGCCAGCAGGGCAGGGATAGATAATTCACCCCTCCACTTT. Translating gives CASRAGIDNSPLHF.

The genes are TRBV7-8 and TRBJ1-1; tentatively, D is TRBD1 (5 bases). In germline, CDR1 is SGHVS, CDR2 FQNEAQ. The CDR3 consists of 20 residues. Deletions cut 2 bases from V and 1 base from J, with 26 bases between. CDR3: CASSLSPSVSPGRGNTEAFF. DNA for the CDR3: TGTGCCAGCAGCTTAAGTCCTAGCGTCTCGCCGGGTAGGGGGAACACTGAAGCTTTCTTT.

The V call is TRBV7-4, the J call TRBJ1-5; 9 nucleotides align to TRBD1. CDR1 and CDR2 from the germline V gene are SGHVT and SQSDAQ. The trim removed 5 bases at V and 7 bases at J, leaving 6 bases unmatched. CDR3 length: 14 amino acids. CDR3 sequence reads: CASSLQGAVQPQHF. CDR3 nucleotides: TGTGCCAGCAGCCTACAGGGGGCGGTCCAGCCCCAGCATTTT.

The genes are TRBV25-1 and TRBJ1-1; possibly TRBD1 for D (6 bases). V was trimmed by 6 bases and J by 1 base, leaving 12 bases between them. The V gene's germline CDR1 is MGHDK and CDR2 SYGVNS. The CDR3 contains 14 residues. CDR3 nucleotides: TGTGCCAGCAGACAGGGACGACAGAACACTGAAGCTTTCTTT. Translation gives CASRQGRQNTEAFF.

The rearrangement joins TRBV28 to TRBJ1-1; D not resolved. Germline assignment: CDR1 MDHEN and CDR2 SYDVKM. With 1 base removed from V and 7 bases from J, the gap between germline ends came to 10 bases. This CDR3 is built from 13 residues. The CDR3 reads CASSLSGIGEAFF. The DNA of the CDR3 is TGTGCCAGCAGTTTATCCGGGATCGGTGAAGCTTTCTTT. Full variable domain (rest looked up from reference TRBV28 and TRBJ1-1): DVKVTQSSRYLVKRTGEKVFLECVQDMDHENMFWYRQDPGLGLRLIYFSYDVKMKEKGDIPEGYSVSREKKERFSLILESASTNQTSMYLCASSLSGIGEAFFGQGTRLTVV.

The genes are TRBV28 and TRBJ2-7; 8 nucleotides agree with TRBD2. The CDR3 totals 14 residues. Looked up from germline, CDR1 is MDHEN and CDR2 is SYDVKM. V dropped 6 bases and J dropped 4; count of bases not matched to a gene: 8. DNA of the CDR3: TGTGCCAGCAGGACCCCTCGGGGGGGTTACGAGCAGTACTTC. Its translation: CASRTPRGGYEQYF.

The chain is built from TRBV7-9 and TRBJ1-2; TRBD1 matches at 9 bases. Germline V lookup: CDR1 SEHNR, CDR2 FQNEAQ (reference sequence). Trimming took 3 bases from V and 2 from J; bases not matched to a gene: 7. CDR3 length: 16 residues. The CDR3 bases are TGTGCCAGCAGCTTCCCCCTACAGGGGGCGAACTATGGCTACACCTTC. Protein sequence: CASSFPLQGANYGYTF. Drawing the rest from reference TRBV7-9 and TRBJ1-2, the complete variable domain is DTGVSQNPRHKITKRGQNVTFRCDPISEHNRLYWYRQTLGQGPEFLTYFQNEAQLEKSRLLSDRFSAERPKGSFSTLEIQRTEQGDSAMYLCASSFPLQGANYGYTFGSGTRLTVV.

The V call is TRBV30, the J call TRBJ1-1, with 7 bases that match TRBD1. The CDR3 has 15 residues. Germline values: CDR1 GTSNPN, CDR2 SVGIG (reference sequence). V shed 0 bases, J shed 3 bases, and the junction held 7 bases outside the gene matches. CDR3 amino acids: CAWSVLGRGDTEAFF. In DNA form, the CDR3 reads TGTGCCTGGAGTGTCCTCGGCAGGGGGGACACTGAAGCTTTCTTT.

The DNA of the CDR3 is TGTGCCAGCAGGGGACAGCCGAACACTGAAGCTTTCTTT. Its protein is CASRGQPNTEAFF. The chain has TRBV6-5 and TRBJ1-1, with TRBD1 matching over 7 bases. The V gene's germline CDR1 is MNHEY and CDR2 SVGAGI. V dropped 6 bases and J dropped 1; count of bases not matched to a gene: 2. The CDR3 contains 13 residues.

The rearrangement joins TRBV14 to TRBJ2-1; 9 positions match TRBD2. This CDR3 is built from 19 residues. The junction had 17 bases not matched to a gene; V was cut back by 4 bases and J by 4 bases. The germline gives CDR1 SGHDN, CDR2 FVKESK. The CDR3 region has the DNA TGTGCCAGCAGCCCGACCCGGGGCGGCGGGAGGGCTGAGTACAATGAGCAGTTCTTC. Its translation is CASSPTRGGGRAEYNEQFF.

The chain combines TRBV10-2 with TRBJ2-7; tentatively, D is TRBD1 (6 bases). The length of the CDR3 is 12 residues. V was cut by 7 bases and J by 5 bases, with 12 bases left in between. Germline V gene lookup returns CDR1 WSHSY and CDR2 SAAADI. The CDR3 region is CASTATGNEQYF. The CDR3 DNA follows: TGCGCCAGCACCGCAACAGGGAACGAGCAGTACTTC.

CDR3 sequence: CASSLEQLYTEAFF. DNA of the CDR3: TGCGCCAGCAGCTTGGAACAGCTATACACTGAAGCTTTCTTT. The genes are TRBV5-1 and TRBJ1-1; D is undetermined. Trimming cost V 0 bases and J 3 bases, with 9 bases left between them. The germline CDR1 and CDR2 sequences are SGHRS and YFSETQ. The CDR3 spans 14 residues.